Listed here is a single TCR beta chain. Per the original data handling: Scientists estimated how many nucleated cells there were by amplifying reference gene primers. Produced via immunoSEQ multiplex PCR; TCRdb's table is partial and in-frame only. V and J calls and clone size are those listed in that table; D and trimming were worked out from the DNA. The sample carries more than 110,000 clones, 84% recorded once. This specimen comes from a study of blood T cell repertoires in COVID-19. Study-wide background: COVID-19 samples, acute and convalescent, were from the United States, Italy and Spain.

The sequence was obtained from a woman aged 55 to 70 with acute or convalescent COVID-19. Sequencing was performed on peripheral blood.

CDR3 nucleotide sequence: TGTGCCAGCAGCTTAGAGTCCAGGGGGCGCGATGAAAAACTGTTTTTT. Its protein is CASSLESRGRDEKLFF. The V call is TRBV7-2, the J call TRBJ1-4; 8 nucleotides line up with TRBD1. The germline gives CDR1 SGHTA, CDR2 FQGNSA. The CDR3 consists of 16 residues. Losses at the gene ends were 1 base for V and 6 bases for J; bases not matched to a gene: 7.